This T cell receptor (beta chain) was identified in a study of blood T cells in healthy people across ages. Points from the study as a whole: Expanded clonotype shifts may have been confounded, as the donors had an unknown CMV status. Diversity was higher, and naive CD4+ cells more numerous, in long-lived donors than in aged donors. Percentage of naive T cells showed a strong correlation with TCR beta diversity.

V gave up 1 base and J gave up 1 base; unmatched junction bases: 4. This CDR3 spans 16 amino acids. Germline lookup yields CDR1 SEHNR and CDR2 FQNEAQ (reference sequence). Each of the donors had about 9.9 milliliters of peripheral blood drawn into EDTA-treated Vacutainer tubes. It was with a sample-barcoded 5' primer and a J-beta primer mix that a second PCR of about 6 to 12 cycles was run. A single record per CDR3 protein comes from TCRdb applying MiXCR to the 5' RACE reads. The data show about 1.8 million distinct CDR3 sequences, less than 50% seen once. On this clonotype itself: The antigen is unknown.

Sequencing was carried out using blood. This TCR came from a woman aged 40 to 50 in good health. This sequence joins TRBV7-9 and TRBJ2-3; 8 nucleotides align to TRBD2. CDR3 in amino acids: CASSLDVSGGTDTQYF. The CDR3 region has the DNA TGTGCCAGCAGCTTAGATGTTAGCGGGGGCACAGATACGCAGTATTTT.